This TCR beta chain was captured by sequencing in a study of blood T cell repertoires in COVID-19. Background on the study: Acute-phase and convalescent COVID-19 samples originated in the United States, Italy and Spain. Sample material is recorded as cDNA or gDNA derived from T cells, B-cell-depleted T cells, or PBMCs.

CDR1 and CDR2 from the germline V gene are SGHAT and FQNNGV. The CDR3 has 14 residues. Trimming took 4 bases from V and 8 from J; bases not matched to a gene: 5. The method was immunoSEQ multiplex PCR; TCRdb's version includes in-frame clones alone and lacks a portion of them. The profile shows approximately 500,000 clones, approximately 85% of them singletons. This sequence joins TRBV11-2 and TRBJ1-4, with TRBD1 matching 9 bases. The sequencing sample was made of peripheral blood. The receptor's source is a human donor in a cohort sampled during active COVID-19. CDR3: CASSSGTGREKLFF. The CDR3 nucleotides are TGTGCCAGCAGCTCCGGGACAGGGAGGGAAAAACTGTTTTTT.